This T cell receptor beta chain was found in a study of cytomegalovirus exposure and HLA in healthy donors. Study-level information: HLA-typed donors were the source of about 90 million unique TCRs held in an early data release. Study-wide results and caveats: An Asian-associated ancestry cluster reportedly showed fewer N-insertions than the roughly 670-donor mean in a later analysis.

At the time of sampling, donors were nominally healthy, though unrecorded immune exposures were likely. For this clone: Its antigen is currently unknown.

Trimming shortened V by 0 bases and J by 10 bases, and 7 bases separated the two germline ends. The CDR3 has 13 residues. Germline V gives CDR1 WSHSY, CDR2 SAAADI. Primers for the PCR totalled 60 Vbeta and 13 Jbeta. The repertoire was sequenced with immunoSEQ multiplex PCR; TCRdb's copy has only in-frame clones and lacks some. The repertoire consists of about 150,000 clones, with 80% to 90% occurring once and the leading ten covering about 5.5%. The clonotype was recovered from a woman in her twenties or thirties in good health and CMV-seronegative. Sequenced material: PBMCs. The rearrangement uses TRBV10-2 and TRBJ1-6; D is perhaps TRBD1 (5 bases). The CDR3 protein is CASSESGGSPLHF. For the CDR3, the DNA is TGCGCCAGCAGTGAGTCCGGGGGGTCACCCCTCCACTTT.